One sample yielded the 23 T cell receptor beta chains listed below, sequenced in a study of naive and memory T cell subsets. Adult healthy volunteers gave 2.5 ml peripheral blood for whole-blood RNA. Reverse transcription of blood and skin TCR RNA was primed at alpha and beta constant regions. Via MiXCR, TCRdb re-called the 5' RACE reads, giving one row per CDR3 protein. The sample consists of more than 25,000 distinct CDR3 sequences, under 25% of them appearing once. These receptors were collected from a female donor in good health.

The chain combines TRBV20-1 with TRBJ1-5; D ambiguous. The CDR3 runs 14 residues. Germline CDR1 DFQATT, CDR2 SNEGSKA (reference sequence). V lost 3 bases and J 0 bases, leaving 9 bases between the germline ends. In DNA form, the CDR3 reads TGCAGTGCTAGTCGGCTGGGTAGCAATCAGCCCCAGCATTTT. Translated: CSASRLGSNQPQHF.

This clonotype was recorded a few times. The chain combines TRBV20-1 with TRBJ1-1; D not resolved. The CDR3 is made up of 12 amino acids. Looked up from germline, CDR1 is DFQATT and CDR2 is SNEGSKA (reference sequence). With 2 bases removed from V and 1 base from J, the gap between germline ends came to 5 bases. CDR3 coding DNA: TGCAGTGCTAGAAGACAGAACACTGAAGCTTTCTTT. This gives the protein CSARRQNTEAFF.

The chain carries TRBV20-1 and TRBJ2-1, with D perhaps being TRBD1 or TRBD2 (5 bases each). The germline V gene encodes CDR1 DFQATT and CDR2 SNEGSKA (reference sequence). V gave up 0 bases and J gave up 2 bases, with 11 bases separating them. The CDR3 contains 15 residues. The CDR3, as DNA: TGCAGTGCTAGAGATTTGTGGGGGACCTACAATGAGCAGTTCTTC. It translates to CSARDLWGTYNEQFF.

In this sample, this clonotype turned up a few times. The rearrangement links TRBV5-6 to TRBJ2-1, with TRBD2 matching 10 bases. V dropped 3 bases and J dropped 1; count of bases not matched to a gene: 13. Per the germline V gene, CDR1 is SGHDT and CDR2 is YYEEEE. The CDR3 contains 19 residues. Written as DNA, the CDR3 is TGTGCCAGCAGCTCTGGACTGGTAGCGGGGGGTCGGTCCTACAATGAGCAGTTCTTC. This encodes CASSSGLVAGGRSYNEQFF.

This clonotype was seen more than once but under ten times. V gene TRBV10-3 combines with J gene TRBJ1-2, with 10 bases fitting TRBD1. V gave up 10 bases and J gave up 3 bases; unmatched junction bases: 5. Germline V gene data show CDR1 as ENHRY and CDR2 as SYGVKD. The CDR3 length is 13 residues. The CDR3 sequence: CATTGGADYGYTF. In nucleotides, the CDR3 is TGTGCCACGACAGGGGGCGCGGACTATGGCTACACCTTC.

The CDR3 here is CASSRQGMGYTF. As DNA, the CDR3 is TGTGCCAGCAGTCGGCAGGGGATGGGCTACACCTTC. The V and J genes are TRBV6-5 and TRBJ1-2; possibly TRBD1 for D (6 bases). The germline V gene encodes CDR1 MNHEY and CDR2 SVGAGI. The V gene lost 5 bases and the J gene lost 8 bases, with 12 bases spanning the gap. This CDR3 comprises 12 residues.

This clonotype was counted between two and nine times. The CDR3 DNA sequence: TGTGCCGGAGCATCCGGGGGGGCCTTAGGCGAGCAGTACTTC. It specifies CAGASGGALGEQYF. This chain joins TRBV6-6 and TRBJ2-7; 8 bases map to TRBD2. Germline trimming cut 11 bases from V and 6 bases from J; bases unmatched to any gene: 15. The germline V gene encodes CDR1 MNHNY and CDR2 SVGAGI (reference sequence). This CDR3 has 14 residues.

The CDR3 spells CASSQEDSPNEQFF. The CDR3 nucleotides read TGCGCCAGCAGCCAAGAGGACTCCCCGAATGAGCAGTTCTTC. The V call is TRBV4-3, the J call TRBJ2-1; maybe TRBD2 (5 bases). Between the trimmed V and J ends, which lost 0 bases and 7 bases, there was a span of 10 bases. Germline V CDR1 and CDR2: LGHNA, YSLEER. The CDR3 is made up of 14 amino acids.

In its sample, this clonotype was seen many times. CDR3 amino acids: CASSSTRETQYF. DNA of the CDR3: TGTGCCAGCAGTTCTACACGAGAGACCCAGTACTTC. The chain joins TRBV12-3 or TRBV12-4 to TRBJ2-5; D gene unclear. The germline V and J ends were trimmed by 4 bases and 4 bases, with 7 bases remaining between them. The CDR3 has 12 amino acids.

This clonotype has a count of ten or more. The chain combines TRBV29-1 with TRBJ2-7; TRBD1 is a possible D gene (7 bases). Germline V CDR1 and CDR2: SQVTM, ANQGSEA. The CDR3 spans 14 residues. Trimming shortened V by 6 bases and J by 4 bases, and 19 bases separated the two germline ends. CDR3 amino acids: CSVSGGLTSYEQYF. CDR3 nucleotide sequence: TGCAGCGTCTCAGGGGGGTTGACGTCGTACGAGCAGTACTTC.

By share, this clonotype counts as medium-sized (0.01 to 0.1%). CDR3 DNA sequence: TGTGCCAGCAGCCCCGCGAGGACTAGCGGCTCCTACGAGCAGTACTTC. This codes for CASSPARTSGSYEQYF. The chain combines TRBV5-4 with TRBJ2-7; TRBD2 matches at 10 bases. From germline, CDR1 is SGHNT and CDR2 YYREEE (reference sequence). V dropped 4 bases and J dropped 0; count of bases not matched to a gene: 7. CDR3 length: 16 amino acids.

The rearrangement joins TRBV6-5 to TRBJ1-2; no definite D call. CDR1 is MNHEY and CDR2 is SVGAGI in the germline V gene. V lost 5 bases and J lost 3, with 10 bases in between. The length of the CDR3 is 13 residues. For the CDR3, the DNA is TGTGCCAGCAGTCCCGAATTCGACTATGGCTACACCTTC. This gives the protein CASSPEFDYGYTF.

A word on this clonotype: A much larger clone lies a single base off, so this may be a read error. V usage is TRBV20-1 and J usage is TRBJ2-1; 10 nucleotides agree with TRBD2. Germline CDR1 and CDR2: DFQATT and SNEGSKA (reference sequence). This CDR3 contains 14 residues. J gave up 6 bases and V 5 bases, and 7 bases lay outside the gene matches. The CDR3 loop is CSADLAGVSNEQFF. CDR3 sequence (DNA): TGCAGTGCTGACCTAGCGGGAGTGAGCAATGAGCAGTTCTTC.

V and J are TRBV12-3 or TRBV12-4 and TRBJ2-7, with D tentatively TRBD1 (5 bases). CDR3 length: 14 amino acids. Trimming removed 5 bases from V and 2 bases from J, with 13 bases in between. The CDR3 sequence: CASSLHRPPYEQYF. The DNA of the CDR3 is TGTGCCAGCAGTCTTCACAGGCCGCCCTACGAGCAGTACTTC.

This clonotype has at least ten counts. The rearrangement joins TRBV7-9 to TRBJ2-3, with 10 bases aligning to TRBD2. This CDR3 is built from 14 residues. V trimming: 5 bases; J trimming: 6 bases; junction bases outside the gene matches: 5. Germline assignment: CDR1 SEHNR and CDR2 FQNEAQ (reference sequence). The CDR3 DNA reads as TGTGCCAGCAGCCTTAGCGGGGGGCTCGATACGCAGTATTTT. It encodes CASSLSGGLDTQYF.

This clonotype was detected a few times. This chain uses TRBV6-1 with TRBJ1-1; D ambiguous. Germline V lookup: CDR1 MNHNS, CDR2 SASEGT. This CDR3 has 12 residues. V lost 7 bases, J lost 5 bases, and 11 bases lay in between. This CDR3 reads CASTQTGTEAFF. CDR3 sequence (DNA): TGTGCCAGCACTCAAACGGGGACTGAAGCTTTCTTT.

This clonotype was observed many times. This chain uses TRBV6-5 with TRBJ2-5; TRBD2 is a possible D gene (6 bases). The CDR3 is made up of 15 amino acids. Germline CDR1 is MNHEY and CDR2 is SVGAGI. Trimming took off 4 bases at V and 2 bases at J, with 14 bases between the two ends. The CDR3 sequence: CASSLARGRQETQYF. As DNA, the CDR3 is TGTGCCAGCAGTTTGGCCCGGGGGAGACAAGAGACCCAGTACTTC.

This clonotype was picked up one time. The chain uses TRBV12-3 or TRBV12-4 and TRBJ1-5; 11 bases map to TRBD1. The CDR3 is made up of 15 amino acids. J was trimmed by 5 bases and V by 7 bases; bases with no gene match: 7. The chain's CDR3 is CASTKGQGAHQPQHF. In DNA, the CDR3 is TGTGCCAGCACTAAAGGACAGGGGGCCCATCAGCCCCAGCATTTT.

This clonotype is medium-sized. CDR3 protein: CASCPTGGTGELFF. CDR3 sequence (DNA): TGTGCCAGCTGCCCGACAGGGGGCACCGGGGAGCTGTTTTTT. The chain is built from TRBV19 and TRBJ2-2; 9 bases are a match to TRBD1. CDR1 is LNHDA and CDR2 is SQIVND in the germline V gene (reference sequence). Trimming took 9 bases from V and 4 from J; bases not matched to a gene: 6. This CDR3 spans 14 amino acids.

Ten or more counts support this clonotype. This chain links TRBV29-1 with TRBJ2-7; TRBD1 agrees at 8 bases. Trimming cost V 3 bases and J 5 bases; bases outside gene matches: 3. Germline-derived CDR1 and CDR2 are SQVTM and ANQGSEA. The CDR3 has 12 amino acids. The CDR3: CSVDDRGDEQYF. The CDR3 region has the DNA TGCAGCGTTGATGACAGGGGTGACGAGCAGTACTTC.

The chain links TRBV29-1 to TRBJ1-1; D call uncertain. CDR3 length: 13 residues. Germline V gene sequence: CDR1 SQVTM, CDR2 ANQGSEA. V was cut by 2 bases and J by 5 bases, with 12 bases left in between. DNA of the CDR3: TGCAGCGTTGAAAAGGCCGGAGGGACTGAAGCTTTCTTT. This translates into CSVEKAGGTEAFF. Combining the CDR3 with reference TRBV29-1 and TRBJ1-1 gives the whole variable domain SAVISQKPSRDICQRGTSLTIQCQVDSQVTMMFWYRQQPGQSLTLIATANQGSEATYESGFVIDKFPISRPNLTFSTLTVSNMSPEDSSIYLCSVEKAGGTEAFFGQGTRLTVV.

The chain joins TRBV12-3 or TRBV12-4 to TRBJ1-1, with a weak D call TRBD1 (5 bases). This CDR3 region has 16 residues. V lost 6 bases, J lost 0 bases, and 17 bases lay in between. The CDR3 reads CASSRSRDRMNTEAFF. Here the CDR3 DNA reads TGTGCCAGCAGCCGAAGCCGGGACCGCATGAACACTGAAGCTTTCTTT.

The chain recombines TRBV5-1 with TRBJ2-7; D is undetermined. The germline V gene has CDR1 SGHRS and CDR2 YFSETQ. V lost 5 bases and J lost 5, with 14 bases in between. CDR3 size: 13 residues. Written as DNA, the CDR3 is TGCGCCAGCAGAGTGGCCTCGCCCCACGAGCAGTACTTC. Translated: CASRVASPHEQYF.